This entry is about one TCR beta chain. Its target is not known. The data belong to a study of cytomegalovirus exposure and HLA in healthy donors. Study at large: A subsequent analysis stated that the approximately 110 validation repertoires were run on the same platform as the roughly 670 first-cohort repertoires.

Clones were sequenced by immunoSEQ multiplex PCR, and TCRdb holds only the in-frame ones, with some missing. The data show 150,000 to 200,000 clones, approximately 88% seen once. Germline V gene sequence: CDR1 MNHEY, CDR2 SVGAGI. CDR3 length: 15 amino acids. Trimming removed 0 bases at V and 0 bases at J, with 5 bases between. Donors were drawn from the approximately 120-subject validation cohort, separate from the approximately 670-subject first cohort. Study-wide results and caveats: Clusters of TCRs from the first cohort tended to co-occur in the approximately 120 validation repertoires (as a later analysis found). The study put some 150 TCR beta chains on its list as cytomegalovirus-associated.

Sequencing was carried out using PBMCs. This sequence originates from a man aged 30-40 years in good health and CMV-seropositive. V usage is TRBV6-5 and J usage is TRBJ1-4; TRBD1 might be the D (5 bases). CDR3 sequence reads: CASSYSQATNEKLFF. The CDR3, as DNA: TGTGCCAGCAGTTACTCACAGGCAACTAATGAAAAACTGTTTTTT.